Given below is one T cell receptor (beta chain) in context. Its antigen remains unknown. PCR primers comprised 60 Vbeta and 13 Jbeta primers. Assay used: immunoSEQ multiplex PCR; TCRdb lists only in-frame clones, some missing. This sample yields around 210,000 clones, of which more than 65% are seen a single time; 1.7% belongs to the top ten. The source of the sample is a study of cytomegalovirus exposure and HLA in healthy donors. CDR1 and CDR2 from the germline V gene are ENHRY and SYGVKD. V shed 7 bases and J shed 4 bases, with 13 bases lying between them. The CDR3 length is 13 residues. Study results and caveats: An observed cluster of highly shared sequence variants was recorded as a likely sequencing artifact. Accounts indicate the classifier identified cytomegalovirus status with strong specificity and sensitivity.

Sequencing was carried out using PBMCs. This chain connects TRBV10-3 to TRBJ2-5; TRBD2 is a possible D gene (7 bases). This sequence was found in a man aged 50-60 years in good health and CMV-seronegative. This chain's CDR3 is CAITSRGGETQYF. CDR3 nucleotide sequence: TGTGCCATCACCTCTAGGGGGGGAGAGACCCAGTACTTC.